This T cell receptor (beta chain) is from a study of tumor-infiltrating lymphocytes in localized non-small cell lung cancer. Study-wide background: Some samples were collected after neoadjuvant chemotherapy; smokers, never-smokers and several histologies were included. From each patient, both tumor and uninvolved lung, non-adjacent to tumor, were sampled.

The CDR3 spans 12 residues. V was clipped by 5 bases and J by 5 bases, with 10 bases between them. Germline V gene data show CDR1 as MNHEY and CDR2 as SVGAGI. Sequencing used immunoSEQ multiplex PCR; TCRdb keeps in-frame clones, though not all of them. Of 4,600 or so clones in the sample, around 96% were seen once. The clonotype originates from a human donor with non-small cell lung cancer. The rearrangement uses TRBV6-5 and TRBJ2-7, with D possibly being TRBD1 or TRBD2 (5 bases each). Sequenced material: uninvolved lung tissue not adjacent to the tumor. The CDR3 is CASSTVGDEQYF. The DNA of the CDR3 is TGTGCCAGCAGTACCGTGGGGGACGAGCAGTACTTC.